These 9 T cell receptor beta chains originate from one sample sequenced in a study of blood T cell repertoires in COVID-19. Assay used: immunoSEQ multiplex PCR; TCRdb lists only in-frame clones, some missing. Of more than 200,000 clones listed, around 87% are singletons. The specimen was PBMCs or T cells enriched from blood (not recorded which). Receptor source: a man aged 25 to 40 in a cohort exposed to, infected with or recovered from COVID-19 (not recorded which).

In this sample, this clone turned up once. The chain uses TRBV7-3 and TRBJ2-5; possibly TRBD2 for D (6 bases). The V end lost 1 base, the J end lost 4 bases, and 13 bases lay between the germline ends. This CDR3 has 15 residues. The V gene's germline CDR1 is SGHTA and CDR2 FQGTGA. The CDR3 nucleotides read TGTGCCAGCAGCTTAATCGGGAGTGCGGGAGAGACCCAGTACTTC. Encoded protein: CASSLIGSAGETQYF.

The CDR3 loop reads CASSLRLAGGTDTQYF. The CDR3 DNA is TGCGCCAGCAGCCTCCGACTAGCGGGGGGCACAGATACGCAGTATTTT. The V gene is TRBV4-3, the J gene TRBJ2-3, with 12 positions matching TRBD2. J was trimmed by 1 base and V by 4 bases; bases with no gene match: 3. Germline-derived CDR1 and CDR2 are LGHNA and YSLEER. This CDR3 spans 16 amino acids.

The table lists this clone with a few counts. This rearrangement joins TRBV5-6 to TRBJ2-7, with TRBD2 matching 7 bases. This CDR3 spans 14 amino acids. Germline V CDR1 and CDR2: SGHDT, YYEEEE. V lost 3 bases to trimming and J lost 6 bases; unmatched junction nucleotides: 9. The CDR3 nucleotides read TGTGCCAGCAGCTCCGGCGGGAGCATCCCCGAGCAGTACTTC. Amino acids: CASSSGGSIPEQYF. Complete variable domain (other parts from reference TRBV5-6 and TRBJ2-7): DAGVTQSPTHLIKTRGQQVTLRCSPKSGHDTVSWYQQALGQGPQFIFQYYEEEERQRGNFPDRFSGHQFPNYSSELNVNALLLGDSALYLCASSSGGSIPEQYFGPGTRLTVT.

This chain joins TRBV7-3 and TRBJ1-1; weak D call: TRBD1 (5 bases). The CDR3 has 13 amino acids. The V gene's germline CDR1 is SGHTA and CDR2 FQGTGA. V lost 5 bases to trimming and J lost 6 bases, with 13 bases between them. DNA for the CDR3: TGTGCCAGCAGCCACCTGGGGGGTTCTGAAGCTTTCTTT. Its protein product is CASSHLGGSEAFF.

The V gene is TRBV18, the J gene TRBJ2-1; a possible D gene is TRBD2 (5 bases). The CDR3 is made up of 14 amino acids. The germline CDR1 and CDR2 sequences are KGHSH and LQKENI. The V end lost 0 bases, the J end lost 10 bases, and 13 bases lay between the germline ends. The DNA for the CDR3 is TGTGCCAGCTCACCACCGGATAAGCGGTACGAGCAGTTCTTC. This codes for CASSPPDKRYEQFF.

The chain carries TRBV5-6 and TRBJ1-1; no reliable D call. Trimming left V 2 bases short and J 2 bases short, with 10 bases between. CDR1 is SGHDT, CDR2 YYEEEE, per germline. The length of the CDR3 is 14 residues. The CDR3 DNA reads TGTGCCAGCAGCTTTCGGCGGGGTAACACTGAAGCTTTCTTT. Its translation: CASSFRRGNTEAFF.

Comment on this clone: The sample carries other DNA sequences with the same CDR3. The rearrangement joins TRBV27 to TRBJ2-7, with 7 bases that match TRBD2. This CDR3 has 13 residues. The trim removed 8 bases at V and 0 bases at J, leaving 4 bases unmatched. Germline V gene data show CDR1 as MNHEY and CDR2 as SMNVEV (reference sequence). The CDR3 loop is CASSGGSSYEQYF. In DNA form, the CDR3 reads TGTGCCAGCTCAGGCGGGAGCTCCTACGAGCAGTACTTC.

The rearrangement uses TRBV7-9 and TRBJ2-7, with D possibly matching TRBD1 (5 bases). Germline V gene sequence: CDR1 SEHNR, CDR2 FQNEAQ (reference sequence). The CDR3 is made up of 17 amino acids. The ends were cut back, 1 base at V and 4 bases at J, with 20 bases in the middle. CDR3 amino acids: CASSLVRITDKSYEQYF. The CDR3 coding sequence is TGTGCCAGCAGCTTAGTAAGGATCACGGACAAGTCTTACGAGCAGTACTTC.

Comment on this clone: This sample also contains other DNA sequences that code for the same CDR3. This chain uses TRBV7-9 with TRBJ2-3; D unresolved. This CDR3 has 12 residues. Per germline, CDR1 SEHNR and CDR2 FQNEAQ (reference sequence). V was trimmed by 5 bases and J by 6 bases, leaving 9 bases between them. The CDR3 DNA follows: TGTGCCAGCAGCCCGGGTGGCGATACGCAGTATTTT. Translation gives CASSPGGDTQYF. The full variable domain, rest sourced from reference TRBV7-9 and TRBJ2-3, is DTGVSQNPRHKITKRGQNVTFRCDPISEHNRLYWYRQTLGQGPEFLTYFQNEAQLEKSRLLSDRFSAERPKGSFSTLEIQRTEQGDSAMYLCASSPGGDTQYFGPGTRLTVL.